This T cell receptor beta chain was captured by sequencing in a study of blood T cells in healthy people across ages. At least 5 micrograms of total RNA were extracted per sample. Trimming removed 5 bases from V and 8 bases from J, with 10 bases in between. Per the germline V gene, CDR1 is SQVTM and CDR2 is ANQGSEA. The CDR3 is made up of 11 amino acids. A second PCR of 7 to 11 cycles used a sample-barcoded 5' primer and a J-beta primer mix. TCRdb ran MiXCR on the 5' RACE reads and lists one entry per CDR3 protein. The sample has fewer than 800,000 distinct CDR3 sequences; about 30% are singletons. Many counts were recorded for this clonotype.

This clonotype was obtained from a woman older than 75 in good health. Sample: blood. The rearrangement links TRBV29-1 to TRBJ2-1; possibly TRBD1 or TRBD2 for D (5 bases each). The CDR3 protein is CSVQTADEQFF. The CDR3 region has the DNA TGCAGCGTTCAGACAGCGGATGAGCAGTTCTTC.